One and the same sample provided the 5 T cell receptor beta chains below, sequenced in a study of monozygotic twins with inflammatory bowel disease (dated by TCRdb to about 2019). Library preparation used 5' RACE. TCRdb shows the sequencer as Illumina HiSeq 2500. Following TCRdb reprocessing, every CDR3 protein sequence forms one entry, and DNA is not provided. This sample's records show 200,000 to 250,000 distinct CDR3 sequences. The top ten hold 1.5% to 2% of the sample. The material sequenced was blood. The source is a human donor with ulcerative colitis or Crohn's disease, or a healthy co-twin of an affected twin (not recorded which).

The chain has TRBV5-1 and TRBJ1-5. The CDR3 runs to 14 residues. Germline V gene lookup returns CDR1 SGHRS and CDR2 YFSETQ. The CDR3: CASSLDGWNQPQHF.

The chain employs TRBV5-1 and TRBJ2-1. Germline V gene lookup returns CDR1 SGHRS and CDR2 YFSETQ. The CDR3 is 13 residues long. The chain's CDR3 is CASSNFSYNEQFF.

This rearrangement joins TRBV10-2 to TRBJ1-2; no DNA is available, so the TRBD1 call from TCRdb remains unchecked. Germline V gene lookup returns CDR1 WSHSY and CDR2 SAAADI. The CDR3 covers 14 residues. CDR3 amino acids: CASSGGTGSAGYTF.

This chain links TRBV7-9 with TRBJ2-7; there is no DNA to check the TCRdb D call of TRBD1. Germline CDR1 and CDR2: SEHNR and FQNEAQ (reference sequence). This CDR3 region has 14 residues. The CDR3 here is CASSARQGSYEQYF.

This chain joins TRBV10-3 and TRBJ2-5; the D call from TCRdb, TRBD2, cannot be confirmed without DNA. CDR1 is ENHRY, CDR2 SYGVKD, per germline. The CDR3 runs to 14 residues. CDR3 residues: CAIKGGGHQETQYF.